This T cell receptor (beta chain) was recorded in a study of STAT5B mutations in CD4+ large granular lymphocyte leukemia. General study findings and limits: The CD4+ versus CD8+ T-LGLL clonality difference may reflect limited sample size.

About this clone: The antigen is not known.

Germline CDR1 KGHSH, CDR2 LQKENI. CDR3 length: 15 residues. The ends were cut back, 3 bases at V and 3 bases at J, with 14 bases in the middle. The assay was immunoSEQ multiplex PCR, and TCRdb's table has in-frame clones only and misses some. The sample consists of approximately 31,000 clones, about two thirds of them appearing once. The chain couples TRBV18 to TRBJ1-1; D might be TRBD1 (5 bases). The TCR originated in a human donor in good health. The sequenced sample consisted of CD4+ T cells from blood buffy coats. CDR3 DNA: TGTGCCAGCTCACCGCGGGTGGGGGGGGACACTGAAGCTTTCTTT. It translates to CASSPRVGGDTEAFF.